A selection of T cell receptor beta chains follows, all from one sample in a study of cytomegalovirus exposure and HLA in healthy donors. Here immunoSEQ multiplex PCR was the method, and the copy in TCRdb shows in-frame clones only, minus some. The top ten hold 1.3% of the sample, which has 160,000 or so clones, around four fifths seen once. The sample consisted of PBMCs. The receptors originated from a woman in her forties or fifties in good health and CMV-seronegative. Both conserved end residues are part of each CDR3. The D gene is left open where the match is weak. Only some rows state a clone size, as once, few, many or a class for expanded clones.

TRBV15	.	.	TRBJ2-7	TGTGCCACCAGCAGAGAAATCCCCGGACAGGGAGGGGGCGAGCAGTACTTC	CATSREIPGQGGGEQYF
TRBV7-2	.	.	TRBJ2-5	TGTGCCAGCAGCTTAGCTTGGCGGGGACCTCAAGAGACCCAGTACTTC	CASSLAWRGPQETQYF
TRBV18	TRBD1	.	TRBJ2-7	TGTGCCAGCTCACCCCGACTCCTCCCAGGGGGCGGCGAGCAGTACTTC	CASSPRLLPGGGEQYF
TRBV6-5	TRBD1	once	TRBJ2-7	TGTGCCAGCAGTCGAGGGGACAGGGGCTCCTACGAGCAGTACTTC	CASSRGDRGSYEQYF
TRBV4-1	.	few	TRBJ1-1	TGCGCCAGCAGCCAAGTACGGGGGGCTGAAGCTTTCTTT	CASSQVRGAEAFF
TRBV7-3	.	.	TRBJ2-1	TGTGCCAGCAGCCCAATAGGAGGTTACAATGAGCAGTTCTTC	CASSPIGGYNEQFF
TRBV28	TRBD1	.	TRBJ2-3	TGTGCCAGCAGGGGACAGGGTGTAGATACGCAGTATTTT	CASRGQGVDTQYF
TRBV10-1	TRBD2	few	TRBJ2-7	TGCGCCAGCAGTGAGTTGCAGGGTAGCGGGCCGACCTACGAGCAGTACTTC	CASSELQGSGPTYEQYF
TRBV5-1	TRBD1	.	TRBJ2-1	TGCGCCAGCAGCTTAACAGGGGGCTCCTACAATGAGCAGTTCTTC	CASSLTGGSYNEQFF
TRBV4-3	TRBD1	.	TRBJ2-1	TGCGCCAGCAGCCACCGAATGACAGGGGACGACAATGAGCAGTTCTTC	CASSHRMTGDDNEQFF
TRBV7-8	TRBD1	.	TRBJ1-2	TGTGCCAGCAGCCCCGGGACAGAGTATTATGGCTACACCTTC	CASSPGTEYYGYTF
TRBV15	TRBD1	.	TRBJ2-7	TGTGCCACCAGCAGAGCTCCCCCGGGACAGGGGGATCGTGGCTACGAGCAGTACTTC	CATSRAPPGQGDRGYEQYF
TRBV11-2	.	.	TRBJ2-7	TGTGCCAGCAGCTGGCCAGGCGGGCTCTCCTACGAGCAGTACTTC	CASSWPGGLSYEQYF
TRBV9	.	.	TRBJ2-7	TGTGCCAGCAGCGCTTCTCCTCTACCGGGGTACGAGCAGTACTTC	CASSASPLPGYEQYF
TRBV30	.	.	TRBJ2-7	TGTGCCTGGAGTGTACCTTCGGGATGGAGCGGCGAGCAGTACTTC	CAWSVPSGWSGEQYF
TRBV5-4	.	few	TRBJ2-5	TGTGCCAGCAGCTCTGCTACAGATCTTCAAGAGACCCAGTACTTC	CASSSATDLQETQYF
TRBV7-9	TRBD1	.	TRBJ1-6	TGTGCCAGCAGCTACCTAACAGGGGGCAGTTCACCCCTCCACTTT	CASSYLTGGSSPLHF
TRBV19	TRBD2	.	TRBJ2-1	TGTGCCAGTAGCCTATCCGGGACTAGCGGGCCACTCTCCTACAATGAGCAGTTCTTC	CASSLSGTSGPLSYNEQFF
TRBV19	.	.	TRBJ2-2	TGTGCCAGTTCTCAAACCAGGGTTTTGACCGGGGAGCTGTTTTTT	CASSQTRVLTGELFF
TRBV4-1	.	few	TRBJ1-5	TGCGCCAGCAGCCAAGTGCGTAGCGGCAATCAGCCCCAGCATTTT	CASSQVRSGNQPQHF
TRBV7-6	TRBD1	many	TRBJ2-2	TGTGCCAGCAGCTTGGGACAGGGGTTAGTCACCGGGGAGCTGTTTTTT	CASSLGQGLVTGELFF
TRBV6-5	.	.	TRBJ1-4	TGTGCCAGCAGACCTCACTCGTCGGGGAATGAAAAACTGTTTTTT	CASRPHSSGNEKLFF
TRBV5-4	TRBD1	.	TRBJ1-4	TGTGCCAGCAGCAATGGACAGGGGGGGGCTAATGAAAAACTGTTTTTT	CASSNGQGGANEKLFF
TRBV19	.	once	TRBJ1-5	TGTGCCAGCTCTCGGGTGGAATATATAATTAAGCCCCAGCATTTT	CASSRVEYIIKPQHF
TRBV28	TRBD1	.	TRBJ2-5	TGTGCCAGCAGTCCAGGGGGCCGAGTCGAGACCCAGTACTTC	CASSPGGRVETQYF
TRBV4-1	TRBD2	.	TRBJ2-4	TGCGCCAGCAGCCAAGGACTAGCGGGAGGGTTGGCCAAAAACATTCAGTACTTC	CASSQGLAGGLAKNIQYF
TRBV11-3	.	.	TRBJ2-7	TGTGCCAGCAGCTTATCCGACCAGGCCTCCTACGAGCAGTACTTC	CASSLSDQASYEQYF
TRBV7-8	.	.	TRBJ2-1	TGTGCCAGCAGCTTAATGGGGCTCCCTAGCTCCTACAATGAGCAGTTCTTC	CASSLMGLPSSYNEQFF
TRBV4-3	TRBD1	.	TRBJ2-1	TGCGCCAGCAGCCTTCGACAGGGCAGCTCCTACAATGAGCAGTTCTTC	CASSLRQGSSYNEQFF
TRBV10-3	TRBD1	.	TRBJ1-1	TGTGCCATCAGTGAGACCGGACAGGCGATCGTAGCTTTCTTT	CAISETGQAIVAFF
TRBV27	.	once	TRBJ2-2	TGTGCCAGCACCGGAGGACCGATCACCGGGGAGCTGTTTTTT	CASTGGPITGELFF
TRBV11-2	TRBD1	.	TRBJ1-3	TGTGCCAGCAGCTTAGTTTTAGGACAGGGGTTTCCTGGAAACACCATATATTTT	CASSLVLGQGFPGNTIYF
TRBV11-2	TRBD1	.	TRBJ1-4	TGTGCCAGCAGCCTAGGGGGCGGGGGCCTTGAAAAACTGTTTTTT	CASSLGGGGLEKLFF
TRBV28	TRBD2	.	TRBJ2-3	TGTGCCAGCAGTATACCTCGGGAGGAACAAGATACGCAGTATTTT	CASSIPREEQDTQYF
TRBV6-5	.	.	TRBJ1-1	TGTGCCAGTAAAACGGCCTCGGGAGGGAACACTGAAGCTTTCTTT	CASKTASGGNTEAFF
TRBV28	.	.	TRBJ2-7	TGTGCCAGCACCCCCGGACTACTCTACGAGCAGTACTTC	CASTPGLLYEQYF
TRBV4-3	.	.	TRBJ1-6	TGCGCCAGCAGCCAAGATCTAGTGGGCGGGCTAAGCTCCTATAATTCACCCCTCCACTTT	CASSQDLVGGLSSYNSPLHF
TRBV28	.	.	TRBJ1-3	TGTGCCAGCAGTTGGTCGGGTGACTCTGGAAACACCATATATTTT	CASSWSGDSGNTIYF
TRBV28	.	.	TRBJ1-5	TGTGCCAGCAGTGACTCGGGACTTTGGGGTCAGCCCCAGCATTTT	CASSDSGLWGQPQHF
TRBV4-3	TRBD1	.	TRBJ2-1	TGCGCCAGCAGCCAAGATTTGGGGACAGGGTACAATGAGCAGTTCTTC	CASSQDLGTGYNEQFF
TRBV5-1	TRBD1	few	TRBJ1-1	TGCGCCAGCAGCGGAGGGGGCTGGGGGAACACTGAAGCTTTCTTT	CASSGGGWGNTEAFF
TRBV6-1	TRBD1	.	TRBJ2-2	TGTGCCAGTAATGGACAGGGTAACACCGGGGAGCTGTTTTTT	CASNGQGNTGELFF
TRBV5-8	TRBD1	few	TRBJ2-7	TGTGCCAGCAGCTTCGACAGGGGCCTAATCTACGAGCAGTACTTC	CASSFDRGLIYEQYF
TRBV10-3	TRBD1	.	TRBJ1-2	TGTGCCATCAGTGCCGGGGGACAGGGGTACTATGGCTACACCTTC	CAISAGGQGYYGYTF
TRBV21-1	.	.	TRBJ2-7	TGTGCCAACCCGCCAGGTCACGAGCAGTACTTC	CANPPGHEQYF
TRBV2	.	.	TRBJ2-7	TGTGCCAGCAGCCGCGGGCCTGTGGGCGAGCAGTACTTC	CASSRGPVGEQYF
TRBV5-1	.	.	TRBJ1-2	TGCGCCAGCAGCCTCAGGACAGATGGCTACACCTTC	CASSLRTDGYTF
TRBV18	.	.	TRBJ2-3	TGTGCCAGCTCTGACCCGGCAGGCAGGTCCTACCCAGATACGCAGTATTTT	CASSDPAGRSYPDTQYF
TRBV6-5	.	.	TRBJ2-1	TGTGCCAGCAGCCGACAGGGACTTTACAATGAGCAGTTCTTC	CASSRQGLYNEQFF
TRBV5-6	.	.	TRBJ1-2	TGTGCCAGCAGATTTGTCGGCACAGAAAACTATGGCTACACCTTC	CASRFVGTENYGYTF
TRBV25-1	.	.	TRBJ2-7	TGTGCCAGCAGTGAATATAGGGGGGGTAGGTACGAGCAGTACTTC	CASSEYRGGRYEQYF
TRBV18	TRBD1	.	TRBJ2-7	TGTGCCAGCTCACCCGGCCAGGGGGCCCCCTACGAGCAGTACTTC	CASSPGQGAPYEQYF
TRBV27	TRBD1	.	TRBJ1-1	TGTGCCAGCAGTTTAGTAGGGACAGGGACTGAAGCTTTCTTT	CASSLVGTGTEAFF
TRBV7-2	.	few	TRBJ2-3	TGTGCCAGCAGCTTAGGGGGCAGGGGTGCAGATACGCAGTATTTT	CASSLGGRGADTQYF
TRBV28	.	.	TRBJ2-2	TGTGCCAGCAGTTTATACTCCGGGGAAGTTATCACCGGGGAGCTGTTTTTT	CASSLYSGEVITGELFF
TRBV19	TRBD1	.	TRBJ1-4	TGTGCCAGTAGTCCGGACAGGGGAAATGAAAAACTGTTTTTT	CASSPDRGNEKLFF
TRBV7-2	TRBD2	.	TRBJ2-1	TGTGCCAGCAGCTTAGGACTAGCGGCCTCCTACAATGAGCAGTTCTTC	CASSLGLAASYNEQFF
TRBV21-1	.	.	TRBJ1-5	TGTGCCAGCAGCAAAGGCAGACTTCGGCCCCAGCATTTT	CASSKGRLRPQHF